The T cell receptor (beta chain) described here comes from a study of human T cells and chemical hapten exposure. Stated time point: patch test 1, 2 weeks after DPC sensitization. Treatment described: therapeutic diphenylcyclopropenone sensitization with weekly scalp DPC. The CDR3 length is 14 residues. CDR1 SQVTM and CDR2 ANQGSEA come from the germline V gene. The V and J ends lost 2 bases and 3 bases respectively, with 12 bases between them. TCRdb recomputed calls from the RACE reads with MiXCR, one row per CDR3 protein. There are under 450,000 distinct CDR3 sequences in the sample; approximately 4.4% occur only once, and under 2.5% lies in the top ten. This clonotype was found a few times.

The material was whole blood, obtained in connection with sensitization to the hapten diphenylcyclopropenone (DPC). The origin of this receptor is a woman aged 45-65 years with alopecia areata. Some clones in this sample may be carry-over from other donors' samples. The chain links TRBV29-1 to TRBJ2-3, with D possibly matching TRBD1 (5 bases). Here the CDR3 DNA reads TGCAGCGTTGAATCCAGGGAAGCGACAGATACGCAGTATTTT. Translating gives CSVESREATDTQYF.